Sequencing of this TCR beta chain was carried out in a study of response to subunit inactivated influenza vaccine (dated by TCRdb to the late 2010s). Regarding the research as a whole: The study used deep quantitative T cell receptor repertoire profiling to track responses to a trivalent subunit inactivated influenza vaccine.

Points the paper makes about the study in general: The authors suggested that each seasonal influenza vaccination may recruit only a limited number of new T cells.

V gives up 0 bases and J gives up 8 bases, and the segment between their germline ends measures 14 bases. Sequences SGHTA (CDR1) and FQGNSA (CDR2) are obtained from the germline V gene. Taken from cysteine to phenylalanine, the CDR3 has 15 residues. CDR3 DNA is the only sequence kept; it has 45 bases, read in frame from the first base. This clonotype was seen at least ten times. Its recognized antigen is unknown. The record has no base qualities; no much larger clone is one base away. The library relied on RT-PCR. Sequencing was performed on an Illumina HiSeq 2500. TCRdb handled the public reads itself, with Q25 trimming in fastp and clone calling in MiXCR, and kept productive beta chains. Entries are consolidated by CDR3 protein sequence, retaining the most common genes and DNA. The sample profile shows around 760,000 distinct CDR3 sequences; about 15% of them were found once. Around 7% of the sample belongs to the ten largest clones.

The clonotype comes from a man aged 50 to 59 who received an inactivated influenza vaccine. Donor details come from another sample of the same person, matched by shared clones. Source: PBMCs from blood, taken 14 days before vaccination. Recombination connected TRBV7-2 to TRBJ2-4; the D segment is perhaps TRBD1 or TRBD2, each sharing 5 matched bases. The CDR3 region reads CASSLAAGSGDIQYF. The DNA sequence is as follows: TGTGCCAGCAGCTTAGCGGCAGGGAGCGGTGACATTCAGTACTTC.